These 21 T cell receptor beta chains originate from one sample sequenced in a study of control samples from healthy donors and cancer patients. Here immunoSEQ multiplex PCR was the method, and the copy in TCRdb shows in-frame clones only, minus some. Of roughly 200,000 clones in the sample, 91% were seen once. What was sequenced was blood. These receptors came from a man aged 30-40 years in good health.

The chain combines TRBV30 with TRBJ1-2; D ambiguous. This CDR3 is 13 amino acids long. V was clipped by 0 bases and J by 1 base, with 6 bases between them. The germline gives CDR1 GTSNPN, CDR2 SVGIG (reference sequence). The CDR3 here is CAWSVGSNYGYTF. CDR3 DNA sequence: TGTGCCTGGAGTGTCGGGAGTAACTATGGCTACACCTTC. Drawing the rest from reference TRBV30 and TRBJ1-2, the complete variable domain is SQTIHQWPATLVQPVGSPLSLECTVEGTSNPNLYWYRQAAGRGLQLLFYSVGIGQISSEVPQNLSASRPQDRQFILSSKKLLLSDSGFYLCAWSVGSNYGYTFGSGTRLTVV.

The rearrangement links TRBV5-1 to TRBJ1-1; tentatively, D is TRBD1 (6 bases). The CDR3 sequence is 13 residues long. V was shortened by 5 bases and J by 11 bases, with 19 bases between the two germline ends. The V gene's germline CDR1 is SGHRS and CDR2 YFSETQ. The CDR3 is CASSLPGAASAFF. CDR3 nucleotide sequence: TGCGCCAGCAGTCTGCCAGGGGCCGCATCGGCTTTCTTT.

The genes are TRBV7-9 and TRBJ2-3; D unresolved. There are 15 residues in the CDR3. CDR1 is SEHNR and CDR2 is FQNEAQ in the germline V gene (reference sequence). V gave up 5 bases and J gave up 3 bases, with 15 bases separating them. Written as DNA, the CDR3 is TGTGCCAGCAGCCGGACGACCCAACAGACAGATACGCAGTATTTT. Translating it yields CASSRTTQQTDTQYF.

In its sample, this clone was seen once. CDR3 loop: CASSKGTGGGETQYF. Written as DNA, the CDR3 is TGTGCCAGCAGCAAAGGGACAGGGGGAGGAGAGACCCAGTACTTC. The J gene is TRBJ2-5, the V gene TRBV5-4, with 11 bases identical to TRBD1. V gave up 4 bases and J gave up 4 bases; unmatched junction bases: 6. CDR3 size: 15 residues. Germline CDR1 SGHNT, CDR2 YYREEE (reference sequence). Filled out from reference TRBV5-4 and TRBJ2-5, the complete variable domain reads ETGVTQSPTHLIKTRGQQVTLRCSSQSGHNTVSWYQQALGQGPQFIFQYYREEENGRGNFPPRFSGLQFPNYSSELNVNALELDDSALYLCASSKGTGGGETQYFGPGTRLLVL.

CDR3 loop: CASSLRASDEQFF. The CDR3 nucleotides are TGTGCCAGCAGCCTCCGGGCCTCGGATGAGCAGTTCTTC. The rearrangement joins TRBV13 to TRBJ2-1; D is ambiguous. Per the germline V gene, CDR1 is PRHDT and CDR2 is FYEKMQ (reference sequence). The CDR3 has 13 residues. V lost 5 bases and J lost 8, with 13 bases in between.

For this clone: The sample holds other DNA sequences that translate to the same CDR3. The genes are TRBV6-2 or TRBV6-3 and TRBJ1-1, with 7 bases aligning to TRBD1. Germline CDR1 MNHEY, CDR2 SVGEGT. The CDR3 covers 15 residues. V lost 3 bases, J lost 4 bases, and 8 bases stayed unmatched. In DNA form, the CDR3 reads TGTGCCAGCAGTTATCTTGGCAGGGGGGGCACTGAAGCTTTCTTT. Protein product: CASSYLGRGGTEAFF.

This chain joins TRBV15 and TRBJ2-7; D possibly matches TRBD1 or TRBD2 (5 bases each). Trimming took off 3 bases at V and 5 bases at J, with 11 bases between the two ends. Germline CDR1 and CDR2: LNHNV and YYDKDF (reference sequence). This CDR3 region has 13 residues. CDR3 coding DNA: TGTGCCACCAGCAGGACAGTCGGGGACGAGCAGTACTTC. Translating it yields CATSRTVGDEQYF.

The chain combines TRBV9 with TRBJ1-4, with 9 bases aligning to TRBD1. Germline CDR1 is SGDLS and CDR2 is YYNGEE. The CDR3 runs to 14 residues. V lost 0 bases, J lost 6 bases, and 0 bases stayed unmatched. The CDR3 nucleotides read TGTGCCAGCAGCGTAGGACAGGGGGATGAAAAACTGTTTTTT. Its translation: CASSVGQGDEKLFF.

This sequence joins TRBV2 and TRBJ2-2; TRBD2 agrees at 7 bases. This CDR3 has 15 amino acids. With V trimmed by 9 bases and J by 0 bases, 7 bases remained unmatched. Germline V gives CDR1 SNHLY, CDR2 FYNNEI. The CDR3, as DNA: TGTGCCAGTTGGGAGGGGACCGCGAACACCGGGGAGCTGTTTTTT. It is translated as CASWEGTANTGELFF.

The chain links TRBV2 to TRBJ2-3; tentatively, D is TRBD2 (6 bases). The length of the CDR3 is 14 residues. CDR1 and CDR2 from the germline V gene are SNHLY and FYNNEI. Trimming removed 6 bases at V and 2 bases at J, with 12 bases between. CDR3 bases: TGTGCCAGCAGGGGGGACTTGTACACAGATACGCAGTATTTT. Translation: CASRGDLYTDTQYF.

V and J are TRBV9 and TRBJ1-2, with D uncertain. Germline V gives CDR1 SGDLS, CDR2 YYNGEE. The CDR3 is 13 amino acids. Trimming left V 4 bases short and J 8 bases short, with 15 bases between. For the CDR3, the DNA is TGTGCCAGCAGCCCCGAGGGCGGGCGGGGCTACACCTTC. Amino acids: CASSPEGGRGYTF.

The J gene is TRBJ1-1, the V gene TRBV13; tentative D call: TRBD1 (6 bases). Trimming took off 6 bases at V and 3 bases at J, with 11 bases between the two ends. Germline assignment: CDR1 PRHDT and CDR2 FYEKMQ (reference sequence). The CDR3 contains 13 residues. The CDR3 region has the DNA TGTGCCAGCAGGTTGACAGGTTACACTGAAGCTTTCTTT. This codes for CASRLTGYTEAFF.

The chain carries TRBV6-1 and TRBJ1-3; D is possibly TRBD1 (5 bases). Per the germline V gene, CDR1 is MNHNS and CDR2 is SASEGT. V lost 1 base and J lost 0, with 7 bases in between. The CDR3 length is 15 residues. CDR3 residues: CASSEGGASGNTIYF. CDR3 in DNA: TGTGCCAGCAGTGAAGGGGGCGCCTCTGGAAACACCATATATTTT.

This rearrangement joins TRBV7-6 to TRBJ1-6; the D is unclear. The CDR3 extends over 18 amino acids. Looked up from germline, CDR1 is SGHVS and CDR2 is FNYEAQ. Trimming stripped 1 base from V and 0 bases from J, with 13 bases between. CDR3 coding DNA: TGTGCCAGCAGCTTAGAAGGTCAGCTCAGCTCCTATAATTCACCCCTCCACTTT. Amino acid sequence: CASSLEGQLSSYNSPLHF.

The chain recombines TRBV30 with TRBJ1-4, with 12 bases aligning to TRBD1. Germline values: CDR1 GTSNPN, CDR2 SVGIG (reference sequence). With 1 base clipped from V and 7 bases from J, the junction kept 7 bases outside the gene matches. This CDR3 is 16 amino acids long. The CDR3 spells CAWSAGTGGKVEKLFF. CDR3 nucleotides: TGTGCCTGGAGTGCGGGGACAGGGGGCAAGGTTGAAAAACTGTTTTTT.

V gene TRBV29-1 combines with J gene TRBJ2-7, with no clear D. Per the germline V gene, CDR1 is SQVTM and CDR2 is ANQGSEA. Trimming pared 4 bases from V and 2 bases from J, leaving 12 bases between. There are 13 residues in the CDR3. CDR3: CSVGKGLTYEQYF. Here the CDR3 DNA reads TGCAGCGTTGGGAAAGGGTTAACCTACGAGCAGTACTTC.

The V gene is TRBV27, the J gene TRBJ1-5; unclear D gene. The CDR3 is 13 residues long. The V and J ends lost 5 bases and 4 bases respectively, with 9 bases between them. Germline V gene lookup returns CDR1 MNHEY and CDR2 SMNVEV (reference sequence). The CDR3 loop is CASSQRENQPQHF. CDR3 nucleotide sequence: TGTGCCAGCAGTCAACGGGAAAATCAGCCCCAGCATTTT.

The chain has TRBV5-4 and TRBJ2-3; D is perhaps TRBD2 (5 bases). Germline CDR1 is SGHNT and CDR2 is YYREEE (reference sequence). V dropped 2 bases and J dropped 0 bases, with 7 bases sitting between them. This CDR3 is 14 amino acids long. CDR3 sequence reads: CASSFRTSTDTQYF. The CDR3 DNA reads TGTGCCAGCAGCTTTCGGACTAGCACAGATACGCAGTATTTT.

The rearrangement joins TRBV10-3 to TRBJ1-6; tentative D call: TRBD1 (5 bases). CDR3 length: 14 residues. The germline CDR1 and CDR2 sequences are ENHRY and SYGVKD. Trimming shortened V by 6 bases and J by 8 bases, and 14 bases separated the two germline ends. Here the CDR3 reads CAIRTATEYSPLHF. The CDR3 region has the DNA TGTGCCATCAGGACAGCTACGGAGTATTCACCCCTCCACTTT.

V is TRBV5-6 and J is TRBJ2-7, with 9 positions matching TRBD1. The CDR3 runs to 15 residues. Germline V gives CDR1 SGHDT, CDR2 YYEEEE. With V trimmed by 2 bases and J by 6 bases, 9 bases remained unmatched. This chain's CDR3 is CASSLKDRGIAEQYF. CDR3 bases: TGTGCCAGCAGCTTAAAAGACAGGGGGATTGCCGAGCAGTACTTC.

The CDR3 DNA is TGTGCCAGCAGCCGCCGTCGGGGACAGGCAACTAATGAAAAACTGTTTTTT. Translating gives CASSRRRGQATNEKLFF. The chain is built from TRBV13 and TRBJ1-4, with 8 bases aligning to TRBD1. The ends lost 5 bases at V and 0 bases at J; junction bases unmatched: 8. The CDR3 has 17 residues. CDR1 and CDR2 from the germline V gene are PRHDT and FYEKMQ (reference sequence).